Presented here are 9 T cell receptor beta chains from one specimen sequenced in a study of cytomegalovirus exposure and HLA in healthy donors. The PCR made use of 60 Vbeta and 13 Jbeta primers. Measured with immunoSEQ multiplex PCR; TCRdb has only the in-frame clones, and not every one. The table records 150,000 to 200,000 clones, roughly four fifths of them present only once. Sample: PBMCs. The receptor set was obtained from a woman aged 40 to 50 in good health and CMV-seronegative.

V and J are TRBV6-5 and TRBJ2-5; 10 bases line up with TRBD2. CDR3 size: 15 residues. CDR1 and CDR2 from the germline V gene are MNHEY and SVGAGI. V was clipped by 6 bases and J by 2 bases; unmatched bases: 6. As DNA, the CDR3 is TGTGCCAGCAGAAGACTAGCGGGCTTTCAAGAGACCCAGTACTTC. Its translation: CASRRLAGFQETQYF.

The chain links TRBV4-1 to TRBJ1-3; a possible D gene is TRBD1 (6 bases). The V gene lost 4 bases and the J gene lost 0 bases, with 10 bases spanning the gap. Germline V gene data show CDR1 as MGHRA and CDR2 as YSYEKL. The CDR3 totals 15 residues. The CDR3, as DNA: TGCGCCAGCAGCCTGGGGGCAAACTCTGGAAACACCATATATTTT. Protein sequence: CASSLGANSGNTIYF.

This sequence joins TRBV4-2 and TRBJ1-6; the D gene is possibly TRBD1 (5 bases). The V end lost 0 bases, the J end lost 6 bases, and 12 bases lay between the germline ends. The length of the CDR3 is 16 residues. Germline V gene data show CDR1 as LGHNA and CDR2 as YNFKEQ. The CDR3 region is CASSQDPARVNSPLHF. The CDR3 DNA reads as TGTGCCAGCAGCCAAGATCCCGCCAGGGTTAATTCACCCCTCCACTTT.

V usage is TRBV6-1 and J usage is TRBJ1-1, with D perhaps TRBD1 (5 bases). Germline assignment: CDR1 MNHNS and CDR2 SASEGT. The CDR3 consists of 13 residues. Trimming stripped 8 bases from V and 2 bases from J, with 12 bases between. In DNA, the CDR3 is TGTGCCAGCCGCGGGGGGGGTAACACTGAAGCTTTCTTT. Its translation: CASRGGGNTEAFF.

The CDR3 DNA is TGTGCCAGCAGCTTAGGGGTCCCAGCGGGGGCCTCCTACAATGAGCAGTTCTTC. Translation gives CASSLGVPAGASYNEQFF. The J gene is TRBJ2-1, the V gene TRBV7-2; TRBD2 matches 8 bases. Unmatched junction bases numbered 8, after V lost 1 base and J lost 0 bases. The CDR3 is 18 residues long. Germline V CDR1 and CDR2: SGHTA, FQGNSA.

The V call is TRBV4-1, the J call TRBJ2-2; TRBD2 agrees at 12 bases. The CDR3 extends over 20 amino acids. Germline lookup yields CDR1 MGHRA and CDR2 YSYEKL. J lost 3 bases, V lost 1 base, and 12 bases had no gene match. CDR3 nucleotides: TGCGCCAGCAGCCAAGTTTTTGCACCGGGACTAGCGGGCTACACCGGGGAGCTGTTTTTT. This encodes CASSQVFAPGLAGYTGELFF.

The chain carries TRBV7-6 and TRBJ1-1; D is perhaps TRBD1 (5 bases). With 5 bases removed from V and 6 bases from J, the gap between germline ends came to 16 bases. Per the germline V gene, CDR1 is SGHVS and CDR2 is FNYEAQ. This CDR3 has 14 amino acids. The CDR3 DNA reads as TGTGCCAGCAGCCCCTCCCGCAGGGATGCTGAAGCTTTCTTT. It specifies CASSPSRRDAEAFF.

The V call is TRBV19, the J call TRBJ1-5; D possibly corresponds to TRBD1 (6 bases). The CDR3 contains 15 residues. V lost 5 bases and J lost 5, with 16 bases in between. Per the germline V gene, CDR1 is LNHDA and CDR2 is SQIVND (reference sequence). The CDR3 DNA is TGTGCCAGTAGTCGGCCAGGGGAAGGTGATCAGCCCCAGCATTTT. Translation gives CASSRPGEGDQPQHF.

This clone came up a few times. V gene TRBV10-3 combines with J gene TRBJ2-5; maybe TRBD2 (6 bases). Germline values: CDR1 ENHRY, CDR2 SYGVKD. V shed 6 bases and J shed 2 bases, with 16 bases lying between them. This CDR3 has 15 amino acids. DNA for the CDR3: TGTGCCATCAGCCTAGGTGGGGGGAAACAAGAGACCCAGTACTTC. Translation gives CAISLGGGKQETQYF.